The 21 T cell receptor beta chains in this list originate from one sample, sequenced in a study of blood T cells in healthy people across ages. Together with a sample-barcoded 5' primer, a J-beta primer mix was included in a second PCR lasting about 7 to 11 cycles. TCRdb re-called the 5' RACE reads through MiXCR, storing one row per CDR3 protein. This sample has hundreds of thousands of distinct CDR3 sequences, with around 48% found just once. Sequencing was done on a sample of blood. These receptors all stem from an older woman in good health.

The chain joins TRBV14 to TRBJ2-1; the match to TRBD1 covers 8 bases. Unmatched junction bases numbered 5, after V lost 4 bases and J lost 9 bases. The CDR3 contains 13 residues. Germline V gene sequence: CDR1 SGHDN, CDR2 FVKESK. Here the CDR3 DNA reads TGTGCCAGCAGCCGCGGACAGGGCCCTGAGCAGTTCTTC. Translating gives CASSRGQGPEQFF.

This clonotype appeared once. This rearrangement joins TRBV7-8 to TRBJ2-1; 8 bases map to TRBD2. The CDR3 contains 13 residues. Germline V gene data show CDR1 as SGHVS and CDR2 as FQNEAQ. V was clipped by 3 bases and J by 13 bases; unmatched bases: 8. Written as DNA, the CDR3 is TGTGCCAGCAGCTTTCTTCGGGAGGGCCTTCAGTTCTTC. This sequence encodes CASSFLREGLQFF.

V and J are TRBV7-3 and TRBJ2-1; D is perhaps TRBD2 (5 bases). The end of the DNA aligns better with TRBJ2-7, so the J call may be wrong. This CDR3 region has 13 residues. The germline gives CDR1 SGHTA, CDR2 FQGTGA. CDR3 residues: CASSPGLYNEQYF. CDR3 DNA sequence: TGTGCCAGCAGCCCCGGACTTTACAATGAGCAGTACTTC.

The chain employs TRBV29-1 and TRBJ2-3; TRBD2 agrees at 8 bases. V shed 4 bases, J shed 2 bases, and the junction held 2 bases outside the gene matches. Per the germline V gene, CDR1 is SQVTM and CDR2 is ANQGSEA. The CDR3 extends over 13 amino acids. In DNA, the CDR3 is TGCAGCGTTGTAGCGGGAATCACAGATACGCAGTATTTT. Its translation is CSVVAGITDTQYF.

In its sample, this clonotype was seen a few times. This chain links TRBV20-1 with TRBJ2-1, with D possibly TRBD2 on 5 matching bases. The V gene lost 1 base and the J gene lost 6 bases, with 7 bases spanning the gap. Germline CDR1 DFQATT, CDR2 SNEGSKA (reference sequence). The CDR3 contains 12 residues. CDR3 nucleotides: TGCAGTGCTAGAGGGGGAGCCAATGAGCAGTTCTTC. Its translation: CSARGGANEQFF.

In regard to this clonotype: A junction end diverges from the germline sequence, so it may reflect a read error. The rearrangement uses TRBV20-1 and TRBJ1-1, with 7 bases fitting TRBD1. The CDR3 loop spans 14 amino acids. The germline gives CDR1 DFQATT, CDR2 SNEGSKA (reference sequence). CDR3 nucleotide sequence: TGCAGTGCTAGACCGGGACAGTTAGGTACTGAGGCTTTCTTT. This codes for CSARPGQLGTEAFF.

This sequence joins TRBV7-2 and TRBJ2-1; D not resolved. This CDR3 comprises 16 residues. Between the trimmed V and J ends, which lost 3 bases and 0 bases, there was a span of 12 bases. Germline V lookup: CDR1 SGHTA, CDR2 FQGNSA. CDR3 sequence reads: CASSFMTTSSYNEQFF. The CDR3 DNA reads TGTGCCAGCAGCTTTATGACAACCAGCTCCTACAATGAGCAGTTCTTC. Complete variable domain (other parts from reference TRBV7-2 and TRBJ2-1): GAGVSQSPSNKVTEKGKDVELRCDPISGHTALYWYRQSLGQGLEFLIYFQGNSAPDKSGLPSDRFSAERTGGSVSTLTIQRTQQEDSAVYLCASSFMTTSSYNEQFFGPGTRLTVL.

This clonotype was recorded a few times. J is TRBJ2-1 and V is TRBV3-1; 9 bases line up with TRBD1. CDR3 length: 13 amino acids. Germline loops: CDR1 LGHDT, CDR2 YNNKEL (reference sequence). Trimming cost V 1 base and J 8 bases; bases outside gene matches: 0. CDR3 DNA sequence: TGTGCCAGCAGCCAAGGGGACAGGGATGAGCAGTTCTTC. Translated, it gives CASSQGDRDEQFF.

This clonotype occurred a few times. The V call is TRBV20-1, the J call TRBJ1-5; D unclear. V lost 6 bases and J 7 bases, leaving 13 bases between the germline ends. Germline values: CDR1 DFQATT, CDR2 SNEGSKA (reference sequence). CDR3 length: 12 residues. The chain's CDR3 is CSAGPMGQPQHF. The CDR3 coding sequence is TGCAGTGCAGGACCGATGGGGCAGCCCCAGCATTTT.

Only a few counts were recorded for this clonotype. V is TRBV12-5 and J is TRBJ2-7; TRBD2 agrees at 10 bases. V shed 3 bases and J 1 base; nucleotides not matched to a gene: 3. The CDR3 loop spans 15 amino acids. Germline V gene sequence: CDR1 LGHNT, CDR2 FRNRAP. CDR3 in amino acids: CASGFIAGGSYEQYF. CDR3 DNA: TGTGCTAGTGGTTTCATAGCGGGAGGTTCCTACGAGCAGTACTTC. Supplemented by reference TRBV12-5 and TRBJ2-7, the full variable domain reads DARVTQTPRHKVTEMGQEVTMRCQPILGHNTVFWYRQTMMQGLELLAYFRNRAPLDDSGMPKDRFSAEMPDATLATLKIQPSEPRDSAVYFCASGFIAGGSYEQYFGPGTRLTVT.

The chain has TRBV11-2 and TRBJ2-3, with a tentative D call TRBD2 (6 bases). Trimming took 1 base from V and 5 from J, leaving 13 bases between them. The CDR3 extends over 15 amino acids. Looked up from germline, CDR1 is SGHAT and CDR2 is FQNNGV. The chain's CDR3 is CASSLGSGRGDTQYF. CDR3 bases: TGTGCCAGCAGCTTAGGGTCCGGGAGAGGAGATACGCAGTATTTT.

Comment on this clonotype: A junction boundary mismatches the germline segment, possibly from a read error. The V call is TRBV10-3, the J call TRBJ2-7, with D perhaps matching TRBD1 (6 bases). CDR1 and CDR2 from the germline V gene are ENHRY and SYGVKD. This CDR3 has 14 residues. As DNA, the CDR3 is TGTGCCGTCAGTGAGAACAGGGAAGCCTACGAGCAGTACTTC. Its translation is CAVSENREAYEQYF.

The sample holds many counts of this clonotype. The chain links TRBV5-1 to TRBJ1-1; D uncertain. Per the germline V gene, CDR1 is SGHRS and CDR2 is YFSETQ. The CDR3 is made up of 13 amino acids. V was cut by 2 bases and J by 0 bases, with 5 bases left in between. The chain's CDR3 is CASSFSLNTEAFF. The CDR3 DNA reads as TGCGCCAGCAGCTTTTCACTGAACACTGAAGCTTTCTTT.

The chain couples TRBV13 to TRBJ2-4; TRBD2 might be the D (6 bases). CDR1 PRHDT and CDR2 FYEKMQ come from the germline V gene (reference sequence). The CDR3 covers 14 residues. V gave up 5 bases and J gave up 5 bases, with 13 bases separating them. The CDR3 spells CASSPFRRENIQYF. Written as DNA, the CDR3 is TGTGCCAGCAGCCCGTTCCGGAGGGAAAACATTCAGTACTTC.

In its sample, this clonotype was seen many times. This chain joins TRBV7-2 and TRBJ2-1; 10 bases are shared with TRBD2. Germline V gene data show CDR1 as SGHTA and CDR2 as FQGNSA. Germline trimming cut 2 bases from V and 2 bases from J; bases unmatched to any gene: 0. CDR3 size: 15 residues. CDR3 DNA: TGTGCCAGCAGCTTAACTAGCGGGACCTACAATGAGCAGTTCTTC. Its translation is CASSLTSGTYNEQFF. The full variable domain, in which reference TRBV7-2 and TRBJ2-1 provide the parts outside the CDR3, is GAGVSQSPSNKVTEKGKDVELRCDPISGHTALYWYRQSLGQGLEFLIYFQGNSAPDKSGLPSDRFSAERTGGSVSTLTIQRTQQEDSAVYLCASSLTSGTYNEQFFGPGTRLTVL.

The chain is built from TRBV12-3 or TRBV12-4 and TRBJ2-7, with 10 bases identical to TRBD2. The trim removed 6 bases at V and 1 base at J, leaving 9 bases unmatched. The length of the CDR3 is 16 residues. CDR3 DNA sequence: TGTGCCAGCAGCCGCGGGCTAGCGGGGGATTCCTACGAGCAGTACTTC. This translates into CASSRGLAGDSYEQYF.

This sequence joins TRBV5-1 and TRBJ2-3; no firm D call. This CDR3 is 14 amino acids long. Looked up from germline, CDR1 is SGHRS and CDR2 is YFSETQ. Between the trimmed V and J ends, which lost 5 bases and 2 bases, there was a span of 12 bases. The CDR3 sequence is CASRIEGHTDTQYF. DNA of the CDR3: TGCGCCAGCAGGATCGAAGGGCACACAGATACGCAGTATTTT.

The genes are TRBV25-1 and TRBJ2-7, with D perhaps TRBD1 or TRBD2 (5 bases each). The V gene's germline CDR1 is MGHDK and CDR2 SYGVNS. Trimming removed 1 base at V and 1 base at J, with 17 bases between. This CDR3 spans 17 amino acids. The CDR3 DNA reads TGTGCCAGCAGTGAATCCCCGGGACGGACGACATCCTACGAGCAGTACTTC. It translates to CASSESPGRTTSYEQYF.

This rearrangement joins TRBV5-1 to TRBJ1-3, with D perhaps matching TRBD1 (6 bases). The CDR3 contains 15 residues. With 5 bases removed from V and 0 bases from J, the gap between germline ends came to 12 bases. Germline CDR1 reads SGHRS; CDR2 reads YFSETQ. CDR3 nucleotide sequence: TGCGCCAGCAGGGCTACAGGGAACTCTGGAAACACCATATATTTT. This encodes CASRATGNSGNTIYF.

This rearrangement joins TRBV27 to TRBJ1-6, with D possibly matching TRBD1 (5 bases). Trimming shortened V by 8 bases and J by 8 bases, and 19 bases separated the two germline ends. The CDR3 covers 15 residues. Germline V lookup: CDR1 MNHEY, CDR2 SMNVEV (reference sequence). CDR3 region: CASLSHRDGDSPLHF. Written as DNA, the CDR3 is TGTGCCAGCCTTAGCCACCGGGACGGCGATTCACCCCTCCACTTT.

This clonotype showed up just once. The rearrangement joins TRBV14 to TRBJ2-5; D is uncertain. The CDR3 sequence is 16 residues long. V lost 1 base and J lost 3, with 15 bases in between. From germline, CDR1 is SGHDN and CDR2 FVKESK. CDR3 nucleotide sequence: TGTGCCAGCAGCCAAGGAGTCACCCAGGCGGAAGAGACCCAGTACTTC. Translation: CASSQGVTQAEETQYF.